This TCR beta chain was obtained from a study of Ad26.COV2.S vaccination and SARS-CoV-2 variants. At the level of the study: Once, or twice with 56 days between doses, Ad26.COV2.S was given intramuscularly. Study-wide points: The placebo group had lower spike-specific TCR breadth than the vaccine recipients did.

This clone was observed a single time. Its antigen is unknown. The germline V gene encodes CDR1 SGHNT and CDR2 YENEEA. V gave up 6 bases and J gave up 0 bases; unmatched junction bases: 15. CDR3 length: 18 amino acids. Libraries were prepared by immunoSEQ multiplex PCR; TCRdb keeps only in-frame clonotypes and omits some of them. This table holds just over 350,000 clones, about 85% found once. Treatment noted: around 19 received Ad26.COV2.S at low or high dose, single or two shots; five or six received placebo; per-sample allocation not given. It was on day 63 after the first vaccine or placebo injection that samples were taken. Boston supplied an adult donor aged 18-55 years. This vaccine is an Ad26 vector that expresses the Wuhan-strain SARS-CoV-2 spike.

The sequence derives from a person aged 18 to 65 who received the Ad26.COV2.S COVID-19 vaccine or a placebo. Specimen: peripheral blood, collected in a trial of Ad26.COV2.S vaccine versus placebo. The gene calls are TRBV11-3 and TRBJ2-3; 7 nucleotides match TRBD2. The CDR3 loop is CASSSGFGGGPSTDTQYF. The CDR3 bases are TGTGCCAGCAGTTCAGGTTTCGGCGGGGGTCCTAGCACAGATACGCAGTATTTT.